The 18 T cell receptor beta chains given below trace back to one sample, sequenced in a study of human T cells and chemical hapten exposure. This sample's time point: patch test 2, 6 weeks after DPC sensitization. Treatment indicated: therapeutic diphenylcyclopropenone sensitization with weekly scalp DPC. TCRdb recomputed calls from the RACE reads with MiXCR, one row per CDR3 protein. This table holds some 100,000 distinct CDR3 sequences, about a tenth found once. The sequencing here drew on whole blood, taken in connection with sensitization to the hapten diphenylcyclopropenone (DPC). The receptors originated from a woman in her thirties or forties with alopecia areata. Some clones in this sample may be carry-over from other donors' samples.

This clonotype turned up a few times. A read error may account for a junction end that differs from germline. The chain recombines TRBV6-2 or TRBV6-3 with TRBJ1-6; 11 bases are shared with TRBD1. This CDR3 comprises 17 residues. Germline V gene data show CDR1 as MNHEY and CDR2 as SVGEGT. The CDR3 sequence: CASSPRTGGAKNSPLHF. The CDR3 nucleotides read TGTGCCAGCAGTCCGCGGACAGGGGGCGCAAAAAATTCACCCCTCCATTTT.

This chain uses TRBV20-1 with TRBJ1-6, with 9 bases matching TRBD1. Germline loops: CDR1 DFQATT, CDR2 SNEGSKA (reference sequence). CDR3 size: 14 residues. Trimming at V came to 3 bases and at J to 5 bases, leaving 2 bases not matched to a gene. The CDR3, as DNA: TGCAGTGCTAGGGACAGGGGAGATAATTCACCCCTCCACTTT. Protein: CSARDRGDNSPLHF.

The chain couples TRBV28 to TRBJ1-5; the match to TRBD1 covers 10 bases. This CDR3 region has 14 residues. Germline CDR1 and CDR2: MDHEN and SYDVKM. V shed 5 bases, J shed 9 bases, and the junction held 7 bases outside the gene matches. The CDR3 loop is CASSGQGGKWPQHF. The CDR3 DNA reads TGTGCCAGCAGTGGACAGGGGGGGAAGTGGCCCCAGCATTTT.

There are a few counts of this clonotype. V gene TRBV19 combines with J gene TRBJ2-5; 12 positions agree with TRBD2. Germline CDR1 is LNHDA and CDR2 is SQIVND (reference sequence). This CDR3 contains 15 residues. V lost 6 bases and J lost 2; bases outside the gene matches: 4. The CDR3, as DNA: TGTGCCAGTAGGCCACTAGCGGGGGGACAAGAGACCCAGTACTTC. Amino acid sequence: CASRPLAGGQETQYF.

This clonotype has ten or more counts. The chain carries TRBV6-1 and TRBJ1-5; tentatively, D is TRBD1 (5 bases). Per germline, CDR1 MNHNS and CDR2 SASEGT. Between the trimmed V and J ends, which lost 3 bases and 4 bases, there was a span of 10 bases. The CDR3 length is 14 residues. The CDR3 DNA is TGTGCCAGCAGTGACAGGGAAAGTAATCAGCCCCAGCATTTT. Residues: CASSDRESNQPQHF.

This clonotype was recorded at least ten times. The chain carries TRBV6-5 and TRBJ2-3, with a weak D call TRBD2 (5 bases). The CDR3 sequence is 14 residues long. V was pared by 0 bases and J by 4 bases, with 8 bases between. Per germline, CDR1 MNHEY and CDR2 SVGAGI. The CDR3 bases are TGTGCCAGCAGTTACTCTGCTAGCTCAGATACGCAGTATTTT. Translated, it gives CASSYSASSDTQYF.

This chain connects TRBV7-2 to TRBJ2-5, with D perhaps TRBD1 (5 bases). V lost 1 base and J 4 bases, leaving 13 bases between the germline ends. The germline CDR1 and CDR2 sequences are SGHTA and FQGNSA. The CDR3 sequence is 15 residues long. The CDR3 loop is CASSLGGAVRETQYF. The CDR3, as DNA: TGTGCCAGCAGCTTAGGGGGCGCGGTTCGAGAGACCCAGTACTTC.

Ten or more counts support this clonotype. The J gene is TRBJ2-3, the V gene TRBV12-3 or TRBV12-4; 7 bases are shared with TRBD2. V was clipped by 3 bases and J by 2 bases; unmatched bases: 14. This CDR3 region has 18 residues. The chain's CDR3 is CASSFGGSSGVNTDTQYF. As DNA, the CDR3 is TGTGCCAGCAGTTTTGGCGGTTCGAGCGGGGTTAACACAGATACGCAGTATTTT.

The chain has TRBV7-2 and TRBJ2-7; D not resolved. Trimming left V 1 base short and J 2 bases short, with 9 bases between. The CDR3 has 14 residues. Germline loops: CDR1 SGHTA, CDR2 FQGNSA. CDR3 sequence reads: CASSLGFDTYEQYF. The CDR3 region has the DNA TGTGCCAGCAGCTTAGGCTTTGACACCTACGAGCAGTACTTC.

This clonotype was observed a few times. This chain connects TRBV20-1 to TRBJ1-6; 7 nucleotides match TRBD1. This CDR3 is 14 amino acids long. V shed 3 bases, J shed 10 bases, and the junction held 9 bases outside the gene matches. Germline CDR1 DFQATT, CDR2 SNEGSKA (reference sequence). CDR3 residues: CSARGRGQQSPLHF. Written as DNA, the CDR3 is TGCAGTGCTAGGGGAAGGGGGCAACAATCACCCCTCCACTTT.

This clonotype was observed many times. The chain couples TRBV18 to TRBJ1-2; tentative D call: TRBD1 (6 bases). Germline V gene sequence: CDR1 KGHSH, CDR2 LQKENI. The CDR3 contains 16 residues. The ends were cut back, 2 bases at V and 2 bases at J, with 15 bases in the middle. CDR3: CASSPKLAGDNYGYTF. CDR3 DNA: TGTGCCAGCTCACCAAAATTGGCAGGGGACAACTATGGCTACACCTTC.

V gene TRBV4-3 combines with J gene TRBJ1-2; the match to TRBD1 covers 9 bases. CDR1 and CDR2 (germline): LGHNA, YSLEER. Germline trimming cut 4 bases from V and 4 bases from J; bases unmatched to any gene: 7. This CDR3 region has 15 residues. This chain's CDR3 is CASSPSTGGSYGYTF. Here the CDR3 DNA reads TGCGCCAGCAGCCCCTCGACAGGGGGGTCCTATGGCTACACCTTC.

There are a few counts of this clonotype. As DNA, the CDR3 is TGTGCCAGCAGTTACGATCCGAGACCTGTGTGGTACGAGCAGTACTTC. Translating gives CASSYDPRPVWYEQYF. This rearrangement joins TRBV6-2 or TRBV6-3 to TRBJ2-7; D ambiguous. Germline lookup yields CDR1 MNHEY and CDR2 SVGEGT. The length of the CDR3 is 16 residues. V lost 2 bases and J lost 4, with 18 bases in between.

In the case of this clonotype: A much larger clone differs from this one at a single base, so this may be a read error. The chain employs TRBV7-2 and TRBJ1-1; D is perhaps TRBD1 (5 bases). This CDR3 is 13 amino acids long. The germline gives CDR1 SGHTA, CDR2 FQGNSA. Trimming took 3 bases from V and 14 from J, leaving 19 bases between them. CDR3 in DNA: TGTGCCAGCAGCTTGGGGCAAAATCTCGCGGTCTTCTTT. Translation: CASSLGQNLAVFF.

This clonotype has a count of ten or more. The chain joins TRBV6-6 to TRBJ2-6, with D tentatively TRBD1 (6 bases). V dropped 4 bases and J dropped 2 bases, with 9 bases sitting between them. This CDR3 is 15 amino acids long. Per the germline V gene, CDR1 is MNHNY and CDR2 is SVGAGI (reference sequence). Written as DNA, the CDR3 is TGTGCCAGCAGTTCCAGGGGTGCTGGGGCCAACGTCCTGACTTTC. Translating it yields CASSSRGAGANVLTF.

The rearrangement joins TRBV28 to TRBJ2-2, with D perhaps TRBD1 (6 bases). Germline-derived CDR1 and CDR2 are MDHEN and SYDVKM. V shed 5 bases and J shed 3 bases, with 7 bases lying between them. The length of the CDR3 is 13 residues. The CDR3 region is CASSRQDTGELFF. For the CDR3, the DNA is TGTGCCAGCAGTCGACAGGACACCGGGGAGCTGTTTTTT.

This rearrangement joins TRBV13 to TRBJ2-3, with D perhaps being TRBD1 or TRBD2 (5 bases each). Trimming pared 3 bases from V and 0 bases from J, leaving 10 bases between. In germline, CDR1 is PRHDT, CDR2 FYEKMQ (reference sequence). The CDR3 is 15 amino acids. The CDR3 DNA follows: TGTGCCAGCAGCTTCAGAGGGGCTAGCACAGATACGCAGTATTTT. The encoded protein is CASSFRGASTDTQYF.

This clonotype appeared many times. The genes are TRBV6-5 and TRBJ2-3, with 13 bases fitting TRBD2. The CDR3 is 14 amino acids. Trimming at V came to 5 bases and at J to 14 bases, leaving 10 bases not matched to a gene. Looked up from germline, CDR1 is MNHEY and CDR2 is SVGAGI. The CDR3 reads CASSPRLAGGQGYF. CDR3 DNA: TGTGCCAGCAGTCCCCGACTAGCGGGGGGTCAGGGGTATTTT.